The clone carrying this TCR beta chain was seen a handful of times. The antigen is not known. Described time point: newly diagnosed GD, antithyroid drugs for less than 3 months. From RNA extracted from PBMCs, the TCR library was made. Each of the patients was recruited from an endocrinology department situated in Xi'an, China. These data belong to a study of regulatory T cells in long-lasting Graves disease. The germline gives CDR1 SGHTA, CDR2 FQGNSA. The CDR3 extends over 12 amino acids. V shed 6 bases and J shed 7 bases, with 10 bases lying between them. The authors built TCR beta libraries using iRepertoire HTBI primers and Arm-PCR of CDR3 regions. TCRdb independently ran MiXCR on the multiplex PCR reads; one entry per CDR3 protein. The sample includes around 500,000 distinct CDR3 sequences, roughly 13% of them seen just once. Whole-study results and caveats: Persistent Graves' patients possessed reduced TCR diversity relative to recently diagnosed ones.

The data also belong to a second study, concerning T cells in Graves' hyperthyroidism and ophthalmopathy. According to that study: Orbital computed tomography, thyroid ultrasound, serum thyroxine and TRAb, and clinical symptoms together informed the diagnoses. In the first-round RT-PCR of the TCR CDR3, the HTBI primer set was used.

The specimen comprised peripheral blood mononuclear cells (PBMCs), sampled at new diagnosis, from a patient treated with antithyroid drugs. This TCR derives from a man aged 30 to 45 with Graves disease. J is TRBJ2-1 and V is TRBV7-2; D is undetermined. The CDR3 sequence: CASRPKRNEQFF. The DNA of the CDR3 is TGTGCCAGCAGACCTAAGAGGAATGAGCAGTTCTTC.